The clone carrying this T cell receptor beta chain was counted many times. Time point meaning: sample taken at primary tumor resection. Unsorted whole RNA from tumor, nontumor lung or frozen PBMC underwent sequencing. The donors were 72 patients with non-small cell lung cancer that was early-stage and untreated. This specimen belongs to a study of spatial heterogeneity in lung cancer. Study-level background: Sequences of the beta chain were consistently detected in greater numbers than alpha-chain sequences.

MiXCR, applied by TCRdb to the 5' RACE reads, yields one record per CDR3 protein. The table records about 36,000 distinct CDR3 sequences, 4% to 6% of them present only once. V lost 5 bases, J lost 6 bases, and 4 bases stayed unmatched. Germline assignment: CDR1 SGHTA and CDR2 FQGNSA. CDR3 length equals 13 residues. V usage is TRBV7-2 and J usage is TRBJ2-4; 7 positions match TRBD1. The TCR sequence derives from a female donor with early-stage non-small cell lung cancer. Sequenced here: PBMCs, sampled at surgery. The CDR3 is CASSDRAGNIQYF. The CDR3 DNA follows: TGTGCCAGCAGCGACAGGGCCGGAAACATTCAGTACTTC.